This entry is about one T cell receptor (beta chain). Its antigen target is currently unknown. Base qualities are not recorded, but no much larger clone differs from it by a single base. The immunoSEQ Assay, a bias-controlled multiplex PCR, was used to amplify TCRbeta CDR3 regions from genomic DNA. The original pipeline was this. Within the assay, amplification of reference gene primers was used to estimate how many nucleated cells each sample contained. Sequence reads were collapsed and filtered to measure the absolute abundance of every unique TCRbeta CDR3 rearrangement. Productive Simpson clonality was computed per sample as the square root of Simpson's diversity index over productive rearrangements. Sourced from immuneACCESS, this table was stored by TCRdb with only in-frame sequences that have V and J called. A share of the clones is absent; for the studies checked, an unresolved V gene accounts for under half, and the remainder has no known explanation. V and J calls and clone size are given by that table; D and trimming were obtained from the DNA. The sample data list fewer than 300,000 clones, and roughly 85% of these were observed just once. The ten largest clones take up roughly 13% of the sample.

The source of the sample is a study of blood T cell repertoires in COVID-19 (dated by TCRdb to 2020 to 2022). Regarding the research as a whole: Collaborator samples came from the United States, Italy and Spain and covered acute and convalescent phases of COVID-19. Nearly every sample came with metadata listing a de-identified subject ID, COVID-19 status, age in years and sex. The repertoires were made available in a free public database intended to serve as a resource for research on the immune response to SARS-CoV-2. The dataset comprised deeply sampled blood TCRbeta repertoires from subjects exposed to, actively infected with, or recovered from COVID-19. Samples came from the ongoing ImmuneRACE study (first 160 participants) plus 1,254 subjects from 6 global collaborators. Where available, HLA class I and class II types were obtained from metadata supplied by the sample provider rather than from assay-based typing. The material from the prospective study consisted of cDNA or gDNA derived from T cells, B-cell-depleted T cells, or PBMCs.

Measured from the cysteine to the phenylalanine, the CDR3 is 17 residues long. Just the 51-base CDR3 DNA is kept, in frame starting at base 1. CDR1 and CDR2 are drawn from the germline V gene: SGHRS, YFSETQ. V is cut back by 0 bases and J by 9 bases, with 11 bases in the junction unmatched. Study-level results and caveats: Clinical and demographic metadata were provided uncurated, with the amount varying by source and participant.

Collaborating institutions collected whole blood in K2EDTA tubes following their own protocols. Collaborator samples were shipped for TCRbeta analysis as frozen whole blood, isolated PBMCs, or DNA extracted from either sample type. The chain was built from TRBV5-1 and TRBJ1-6, with 8 bases matching TRBD1. The sequence derives from a human donor in a cohort sampled during active COVID-19. Sequencing was done on a sample of peripheral blood. The CDR3 in this case is CASSLVSQGAFTSPLHF. The DNA reads TGCGCCAGCAGCTTGGTGTCCCAGGGGGCGTTTACTTCACCCCTCCACTTT.